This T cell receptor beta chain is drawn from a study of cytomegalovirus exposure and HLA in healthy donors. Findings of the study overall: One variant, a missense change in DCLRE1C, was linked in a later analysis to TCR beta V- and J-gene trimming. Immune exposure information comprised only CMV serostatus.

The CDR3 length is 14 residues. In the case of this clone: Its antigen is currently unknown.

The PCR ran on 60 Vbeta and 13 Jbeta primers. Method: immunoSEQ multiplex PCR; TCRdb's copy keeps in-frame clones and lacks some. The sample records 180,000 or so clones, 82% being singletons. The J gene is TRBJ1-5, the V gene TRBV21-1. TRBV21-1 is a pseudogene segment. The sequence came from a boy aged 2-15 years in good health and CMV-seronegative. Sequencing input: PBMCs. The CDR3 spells CASSTICGDQPQHF. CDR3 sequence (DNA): TGTGCCAGCAGCACGATATGCGGGGATCAGCCCCAGCATTTT.